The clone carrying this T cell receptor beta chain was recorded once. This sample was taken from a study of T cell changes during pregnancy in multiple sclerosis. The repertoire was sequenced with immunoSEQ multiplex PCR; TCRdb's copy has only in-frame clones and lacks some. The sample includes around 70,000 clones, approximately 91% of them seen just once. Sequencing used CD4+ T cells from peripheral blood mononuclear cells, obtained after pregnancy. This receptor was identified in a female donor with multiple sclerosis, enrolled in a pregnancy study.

CDR3 in DNA: TGCGCCAGCAGCTTGGGAGGGACAGGAAGCCTTTGGAACGAGCAGTACTTC. Amino acid sequence: CASSLGGTGSLWNEQYF. This sequence joins TRBV5-1 and TRBJ2-7; 8 bases are shared with TRBD1. Unmatched junction bases numbered 13, after V lost 0 bases and J lost 5 bases. The CDR3 is 17 amino acids. Germline lookup yields CDR1 SGHRS and CDR2 YFSETQ.